This entry features one TCR beta chain sequence. This sample is part of a study of shared clonotypes between healthy human individuals. The V and J ends lost 3 bases and 7 bases respectively, with 12 bases between them. Germline V lookup: CDR1 MDHEN, CDR2 SYDVKM. This CDR3 has 13 amino acids. TCRdb's table, derived via immunoSEQ multiplex PCR, lists solely in-frame clones and lacks some. The sample shows around 2.3 million clones, approximately 94% of them seen only once. Source material: naive CD4+ T cells sorted from blood. Subset here: CD45RA+ positively selected. The chain recombines TRBV28 with TRBJ1-1; D possibly corresponds to TRBD1 (6 bases). This TCR was recovered from a man aged 18 to 29 in good health. In DNA, the CDR3 is TGTGCCAGCAGTTTTGGACAGAATATTGAAGCTTTCTTT. Translated: CASSFGQNIEAFF.